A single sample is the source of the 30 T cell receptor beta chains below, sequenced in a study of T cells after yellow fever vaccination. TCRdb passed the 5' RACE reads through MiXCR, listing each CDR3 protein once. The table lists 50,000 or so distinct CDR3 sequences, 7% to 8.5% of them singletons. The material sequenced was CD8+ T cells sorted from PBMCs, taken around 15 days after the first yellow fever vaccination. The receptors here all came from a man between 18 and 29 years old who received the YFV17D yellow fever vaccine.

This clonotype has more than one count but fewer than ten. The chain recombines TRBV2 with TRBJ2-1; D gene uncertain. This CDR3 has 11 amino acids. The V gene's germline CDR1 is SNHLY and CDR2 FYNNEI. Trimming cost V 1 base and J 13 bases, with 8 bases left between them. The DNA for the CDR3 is TGTGCCAGCAGTGAAGGCCCGTTCCAGTTCTTC. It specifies CASSEGPFQFF.

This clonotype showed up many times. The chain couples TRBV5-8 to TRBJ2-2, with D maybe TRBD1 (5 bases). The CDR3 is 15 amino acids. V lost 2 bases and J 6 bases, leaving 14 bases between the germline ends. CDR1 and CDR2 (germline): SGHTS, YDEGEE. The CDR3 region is CASSFEGARAGELFF. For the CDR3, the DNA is TGTGCCAGCAGCTTCGAAGGGGCCCGAGCCGGGGAGCTGTTTTTT.

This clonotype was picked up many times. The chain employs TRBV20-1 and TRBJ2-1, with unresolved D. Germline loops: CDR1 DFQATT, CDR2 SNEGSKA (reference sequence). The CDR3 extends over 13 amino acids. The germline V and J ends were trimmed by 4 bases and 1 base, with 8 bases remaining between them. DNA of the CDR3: TGCAGTGCTAAGCATAGGTCCTACAATGAGCAGTTCTTC. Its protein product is CSAKHRSYNEQFF.

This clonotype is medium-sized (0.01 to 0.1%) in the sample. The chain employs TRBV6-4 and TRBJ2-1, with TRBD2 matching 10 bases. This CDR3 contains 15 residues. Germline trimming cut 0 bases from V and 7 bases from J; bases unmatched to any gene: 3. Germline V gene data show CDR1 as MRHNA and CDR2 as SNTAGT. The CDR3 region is CASSDSAGGPNEQFF. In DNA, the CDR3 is TGTGCCAGCAGTGACTCAGCGGGGGGGCCGAATGAGCAGTTCTTC.

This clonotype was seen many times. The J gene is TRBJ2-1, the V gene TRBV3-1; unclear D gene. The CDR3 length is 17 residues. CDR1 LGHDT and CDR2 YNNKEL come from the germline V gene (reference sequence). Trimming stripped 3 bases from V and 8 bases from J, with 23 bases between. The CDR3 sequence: CASSQKPAHPGVDEQFF. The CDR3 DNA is TGTGCCAGCAGCCAGAAGCCAGCTCATCCCGGAGTAGATGAGCAGTTCTTC.

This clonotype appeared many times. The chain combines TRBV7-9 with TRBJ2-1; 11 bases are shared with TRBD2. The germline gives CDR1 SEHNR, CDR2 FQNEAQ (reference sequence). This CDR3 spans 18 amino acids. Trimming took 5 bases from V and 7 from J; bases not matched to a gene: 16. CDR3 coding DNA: TGTGCCAGCAGCGTGGGCCGTATACTAGCGGGGGTACGGAATGAGCAGTTCTTC. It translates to CASSVGRILAGVRNEQFF.

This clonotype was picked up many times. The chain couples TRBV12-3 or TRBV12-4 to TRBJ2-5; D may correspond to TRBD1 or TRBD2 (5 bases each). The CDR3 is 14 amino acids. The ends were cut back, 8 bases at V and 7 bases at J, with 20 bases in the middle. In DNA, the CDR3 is TGTGCCAGCTCTTCCTTTGGGGGTCCTTCGACCCAGTACTTC. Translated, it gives CASSSFGGPSTQYF.

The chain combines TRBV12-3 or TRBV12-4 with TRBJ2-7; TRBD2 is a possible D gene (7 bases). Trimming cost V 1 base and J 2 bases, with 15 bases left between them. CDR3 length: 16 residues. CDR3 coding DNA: TGTGCCAGCAGTTTAGGTCCCGGGGGGCGCCCCTACGAGCAGTACTTC. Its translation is CASSLGPGGRPYEQYF.

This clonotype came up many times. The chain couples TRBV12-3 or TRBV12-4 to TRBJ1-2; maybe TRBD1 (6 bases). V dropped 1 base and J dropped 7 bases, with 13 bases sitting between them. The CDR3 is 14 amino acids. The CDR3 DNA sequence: TGTGCCAGCAGTTTAGTGGGGGCTGGGGTTGGCTACACCTTC. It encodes CASSLVGAGVGYTF.

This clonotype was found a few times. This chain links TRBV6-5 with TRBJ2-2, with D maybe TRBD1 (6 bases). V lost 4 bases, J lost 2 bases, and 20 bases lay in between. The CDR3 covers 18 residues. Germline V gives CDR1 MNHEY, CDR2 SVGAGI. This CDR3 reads CASSFLIRDTKNTGELFF. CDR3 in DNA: TGTGCCAGCAGTTTCCTAATCCGGGACACTAAAAACACCGGGGAGCTGTTTTTT.

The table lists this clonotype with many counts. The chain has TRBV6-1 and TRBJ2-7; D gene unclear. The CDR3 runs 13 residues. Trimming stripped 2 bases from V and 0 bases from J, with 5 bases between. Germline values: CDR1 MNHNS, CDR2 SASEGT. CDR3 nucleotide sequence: TGTGCCAGCAGTGAAAAGGCCTCCTACGAGCAGTACGTC. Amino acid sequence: CASSEKASYEQYV.

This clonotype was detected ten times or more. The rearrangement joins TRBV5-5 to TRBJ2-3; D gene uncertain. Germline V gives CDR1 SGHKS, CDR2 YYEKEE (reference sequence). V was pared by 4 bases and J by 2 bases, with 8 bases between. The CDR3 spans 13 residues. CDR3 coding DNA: TGTGCCAGCAGCCCACCCTCCACAGATACGCAGTATTTT. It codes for CASSPPSTDTQYF.

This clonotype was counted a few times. The CDR3 reads CASSPLAGGKETQYF. CDR3 in DNA: TGTGCCAGCAGCCCGTTAGCGGGGGGGAAGGAGACCCAGTACTTC. V usage is TRBV4-2 and J usage is TRBJ2-5, with 11 bases lining up with TRBD2. The junction had 6 bases not matched to a gene; V was cut back by 4 bases and J by 5 bases. The CDR3 sequence is 15 residues long. CDR1 is LGHNA and CDR2 is YNFKEQ in the germline V gene.

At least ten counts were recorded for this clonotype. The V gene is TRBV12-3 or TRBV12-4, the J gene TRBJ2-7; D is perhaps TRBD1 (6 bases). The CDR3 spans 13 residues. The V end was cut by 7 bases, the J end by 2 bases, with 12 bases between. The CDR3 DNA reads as TGTGCCAGCAAAACAGGGAATACCTACGAGCAGTACTTC. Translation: CASKTGNTYEQYF.

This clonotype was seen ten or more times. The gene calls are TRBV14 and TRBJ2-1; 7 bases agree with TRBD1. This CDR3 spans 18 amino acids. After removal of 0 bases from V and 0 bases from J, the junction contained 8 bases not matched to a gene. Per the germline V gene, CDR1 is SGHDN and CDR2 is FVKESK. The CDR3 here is CASSQDVTGISSYNEQFF. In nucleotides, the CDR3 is TGTGCCAGCAGCCAAGATGTGACAGGGATCAGCTCCTACAATGAGCAGTTCTTC. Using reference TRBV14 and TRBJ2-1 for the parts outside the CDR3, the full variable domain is EAGVTQFPSHSVIEKGQTVTLRCDPISGHDNLYWYRRVMGKEIKFLLHFVKESKQDESGMPNNRFLAERTGGTYSTLKVQPAELEDSGVYFCASSQDVTGISSYNEQFFGPGTRLTVL.

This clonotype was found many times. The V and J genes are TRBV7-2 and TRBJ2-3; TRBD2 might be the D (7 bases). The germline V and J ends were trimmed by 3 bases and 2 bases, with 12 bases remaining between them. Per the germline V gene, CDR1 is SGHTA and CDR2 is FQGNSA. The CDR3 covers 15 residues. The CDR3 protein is CASSLWGGLTDTQYF. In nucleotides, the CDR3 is TGTGCCAGCAGCTTGTGGGGGGGCCTCACAGATACGCAGTATTTT.

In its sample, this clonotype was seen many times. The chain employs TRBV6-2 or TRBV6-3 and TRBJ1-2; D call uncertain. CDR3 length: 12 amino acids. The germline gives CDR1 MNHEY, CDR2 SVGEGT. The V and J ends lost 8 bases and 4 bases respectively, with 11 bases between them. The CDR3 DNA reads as TGTGCCAGCTCGACGGGGATCTATGGCTACACCTTC. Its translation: CASSTGIYGYTF.

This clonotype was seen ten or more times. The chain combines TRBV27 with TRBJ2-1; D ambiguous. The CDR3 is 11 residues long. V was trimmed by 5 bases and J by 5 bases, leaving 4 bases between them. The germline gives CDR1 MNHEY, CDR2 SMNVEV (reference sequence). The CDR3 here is CASSRNNEQFF. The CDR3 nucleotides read TGTGCCAGCAGTCGTAACAATGAGCAGTTCTTC.

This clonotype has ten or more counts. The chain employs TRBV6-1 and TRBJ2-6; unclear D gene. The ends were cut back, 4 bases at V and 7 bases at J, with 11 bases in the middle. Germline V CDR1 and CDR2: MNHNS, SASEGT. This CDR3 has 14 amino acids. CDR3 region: CASSAGPSANVLTF. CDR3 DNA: TGTGCCAGCAGTGCGGGCCCTTCTGCCAACGTCCTGACTTTC.

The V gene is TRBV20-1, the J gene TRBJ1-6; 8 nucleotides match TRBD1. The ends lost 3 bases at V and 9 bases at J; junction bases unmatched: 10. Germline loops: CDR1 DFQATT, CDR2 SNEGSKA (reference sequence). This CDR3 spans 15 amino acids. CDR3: CSARANDRGFSPLHF. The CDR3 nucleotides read TGCAGTGCTAGGGCTAACGACAGGGGTTTTTCACCCCTCCACTTT.

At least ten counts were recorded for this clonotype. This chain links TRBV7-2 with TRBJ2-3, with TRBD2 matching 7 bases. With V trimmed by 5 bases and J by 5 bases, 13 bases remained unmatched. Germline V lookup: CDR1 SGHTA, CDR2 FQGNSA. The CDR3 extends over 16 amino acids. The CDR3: CASSGSKERGLDTQYF. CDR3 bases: TGTGCCAGCAGCGGGTCGAAGGAGCGGGGATTAGATACGCAGTATTTT.

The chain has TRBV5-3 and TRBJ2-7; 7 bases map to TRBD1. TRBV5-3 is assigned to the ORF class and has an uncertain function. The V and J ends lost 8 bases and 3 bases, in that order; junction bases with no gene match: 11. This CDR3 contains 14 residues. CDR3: CARGPGPGGYEQYF. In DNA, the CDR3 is TGTGCCAGGGGCCCCGGGCCAGGGGGCTACGAGCAGTACTTC.

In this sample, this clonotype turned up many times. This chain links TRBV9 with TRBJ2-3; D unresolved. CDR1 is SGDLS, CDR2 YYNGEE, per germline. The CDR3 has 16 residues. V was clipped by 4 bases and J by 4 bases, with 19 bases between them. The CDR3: CASSPQLVRRADTQYF. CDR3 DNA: TGTGCCAGCAGCCCGCAACTCGTTAGGCGCGCAGATACGCAGTATTTT.

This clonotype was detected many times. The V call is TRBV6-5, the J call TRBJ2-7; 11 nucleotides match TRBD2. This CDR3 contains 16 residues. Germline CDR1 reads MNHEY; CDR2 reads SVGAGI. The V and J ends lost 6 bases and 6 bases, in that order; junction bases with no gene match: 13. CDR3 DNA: TGTGCCAGCAGCTTTATAGCGGGGGGGGCTACTCCCGAGCAGTACGTC. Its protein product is CASSFIAGGATPEQYV.

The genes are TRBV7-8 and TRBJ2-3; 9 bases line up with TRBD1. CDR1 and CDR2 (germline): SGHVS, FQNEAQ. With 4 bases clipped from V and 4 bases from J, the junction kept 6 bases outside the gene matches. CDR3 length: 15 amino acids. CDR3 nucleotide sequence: TGTGCCAGCAGCTCCCACAGGGGGCCGTCAGATACGCAGTATTTT. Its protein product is CASSSHRGPSDTQYF.

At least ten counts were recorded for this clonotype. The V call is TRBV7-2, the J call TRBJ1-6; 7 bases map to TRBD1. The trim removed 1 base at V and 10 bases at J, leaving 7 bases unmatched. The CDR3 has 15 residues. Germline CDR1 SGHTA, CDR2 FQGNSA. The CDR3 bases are TGTGCCAGCAGCTTAGTAGGGGGCGGCATGTCACCCCTCCACTTT. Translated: CASSLVGGGMSPLHF.

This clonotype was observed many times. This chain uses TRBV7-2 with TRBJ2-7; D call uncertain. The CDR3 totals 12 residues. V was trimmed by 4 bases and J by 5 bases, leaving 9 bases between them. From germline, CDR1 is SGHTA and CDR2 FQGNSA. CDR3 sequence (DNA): TGTGCCAGCAGCTCCCGCCGGGACGAGCAGTACTTC. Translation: CASSSRRDEQYF.

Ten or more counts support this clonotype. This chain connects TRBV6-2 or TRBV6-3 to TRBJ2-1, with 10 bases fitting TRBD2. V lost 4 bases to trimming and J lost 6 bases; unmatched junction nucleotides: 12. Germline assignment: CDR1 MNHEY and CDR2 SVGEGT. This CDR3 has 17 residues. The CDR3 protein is CASSSLPGTSEANEQFF. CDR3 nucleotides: TGTGCCAGCAGTTCCCTCCCCGGGACTAGCGAGGCCAATGAGCAGTTCTTC.

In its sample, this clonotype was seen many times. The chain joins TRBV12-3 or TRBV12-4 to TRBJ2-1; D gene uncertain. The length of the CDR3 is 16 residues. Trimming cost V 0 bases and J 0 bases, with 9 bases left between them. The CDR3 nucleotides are TGTGCCAGCAGTTTAGCCGGCTACAGCTCCTACAATGAGCAGTTCTTC. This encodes CASSLAGYSSYNEQFF.

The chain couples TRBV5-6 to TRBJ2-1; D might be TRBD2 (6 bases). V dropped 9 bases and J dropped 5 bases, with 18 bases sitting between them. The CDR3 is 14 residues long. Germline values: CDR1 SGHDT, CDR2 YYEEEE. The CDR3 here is CAMSPGGRHNEQFF. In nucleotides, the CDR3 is TGTGCCATGAGCCCCGGGGGACGGCACAATGAGCAGTTCTTC.